This T cell receptor (beta chain) was found in a study of T cells in narcolepsy (dated by TCRdb to the late 2010s). Some background on the complete study: Patients with narcolepsy type 1 or type 2 (NT1, NT2) were enrolled in the study together with healthy control donors. The study used TCR Vbeta sequencing to track clonotypes in blood and CSF while looking for autoreactive T cells in narcolepsy patients that target self-antigens of hypocretin neurons (hypocretin, TRIB2).

What the work shows at the level of the full study, not this receptor alone: Certain blood memory CD4+ repertoires from patients and controls had no sequences that matched autoreactive T cell clones. In plots comparing CSF and blood CD4+ T cell clonotypes from the same patient, HCRT-specific and TRIB2-specific autoreactive clonotypes were highlighted. According to the report, autoreactive clonotypes were detected serially in the blood of the same patients and of different patients, but not in healthy controls. Numbers of sequenced blood memory CD4+ clonotypes were comparable, with averages of about 39,494 in patients and roughly 33,000 in controls.

The CDR3 runs 13 amino acids, cysteine and phenylalanine included. Only the CDR3 region is kept as DNA, spanning 39 bases read in frame from base 1. CDR1 and CDR2 (MNHEY, SVGAGI) derive from the germline V gene. The V end loses 5 bases and the J end loses 5 bases, and a stretch of 12 bases separates them. This clone has more than one count but fewer than ten. Its cognate antigen has yet to be identified. No base quality values were provided; no much bigger clone lies one nucleotide off. For TCR Vbeta sequencing, memory CD4+ T cells were sorted ex vivo from the peripheral blood of both healthy controls and narcolepsy patients. Preparation of the library involved the immunoSEQ multiplex PCR assay. TCRdb stores this immuneACCESS table with in-frame sequences only. Part of the clones is absent; in the studies checked, under half of the shortfall reflects unresolved V genes, and no reason is known for the rest. This sample gives some 23,000 clones in total; roughly 81% of them show up just once. The top ten constitute approximately 1.2% of the sample.

The sample was CD45RA- memory CD4+ T cells from PBMCs. The cell subset or site label corresponds to: memory T cells sorted ex vivo from peripheral blood. The receptor was isolated from a human donor with narcolepsy. The rearrangement combines TRBV6-5 with TRBJ2-5; the best D guess is TRBD1, with 6 bases matching. The bases read TGTGCCAGCAGTCCGACAGGCAGGGAGACCCAGTACTTC. Its protein is CASSPTGRETQYF.